The subject of this entry is one TCR beta chain. The antigen is undetermined. These data belong to a study of CD8 T cells in ankylosing spondylitis. TCRdb analysed the 5' RACE reads with MiXCR anew, one entry per CDR3 protein. The sample lists some 400,000 distinct CDR3 sequences, about a fifth seen once, with approximately 15% in the top ten. Unmatched junction bases numbered 5, after V lost 3 bases and J lost 7 bases. There are 13 residues in the CDR3. Germline CDR1 DFQATT, CDR2 SNEGSKA (reference sequence). Whole-study findings and limits: There was a TCR beta motif, made of roughly eight highly homologous variants, that appeared characteristic of ankylosing spondylitis blood. Past studies reported some motif variants in reactive arthritis synovial fluid and blood.

What was sequenced was blood, either unsorted or a sorted T cell fraction (not recorded which). This sequence joins TRBV20-1 and TRBJ2-1, with 8 bases lining up with TRBD2. This clonotype was sampled from a male donor with ankylosing spondylitis. This CDR3 reads CSASGRARNEQFF. The CDR3 DNA follows: TGCAGTGCTAGCGGGAGGGCCCGGAATGAGCAGTTCTTC.